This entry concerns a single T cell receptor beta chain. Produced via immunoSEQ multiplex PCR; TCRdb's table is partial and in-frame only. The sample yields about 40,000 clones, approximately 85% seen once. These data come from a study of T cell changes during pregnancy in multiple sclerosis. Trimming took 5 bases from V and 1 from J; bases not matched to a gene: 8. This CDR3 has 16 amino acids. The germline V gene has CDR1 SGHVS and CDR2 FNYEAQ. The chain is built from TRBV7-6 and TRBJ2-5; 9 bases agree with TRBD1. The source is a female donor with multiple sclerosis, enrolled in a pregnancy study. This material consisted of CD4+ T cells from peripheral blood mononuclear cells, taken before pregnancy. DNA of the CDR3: TGTGCCAGCAGCAGTGCCGGGACAGGGTCCCAAGAGACCCAGTACTTC. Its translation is CASSSAGTGSQETQYF.